This record concerns one TCR beta chain sequence. What it binds is unknown. V dropped 2 bases and J dropped 4; count of bases not matched to a gene: 8. The CDR3 consists of 14 residues. Germline CDR1 GTSNPN, CDR2 SVGIG (reference sequence). The sample is drawn from a study of PD-L1 blockade in urothelial cancer. Across the whole study: Blood yielded a median of approximately 130,000 T cells per sample. Findings and caveats of the study: Durable-benefit patients showed greater tumor-associated blood clone expansion at 3 weeks.

The time point is: peripheral blood 6 weeks after treatment start. Each patient presented with locally advanced or metastatic urothelial carcinoma. Sequenced by immunoSEQ multiplex PCR; TCRdb stores in-frame clones only, minus some. Counted here are around 100,000 clones, about 91% occurring once; the ten biggest clones make up less than 5%. This TCR came from a man in his fifties or sixties with urothelial cancer. The chain combines TRBV30 with TRBJ2-7, with TRBD1 identical over 7 bases. The material sequenced was PBMCs, taken around atezolizumab (anti-PD-L1) treatment. Written as DNA, the CDR3 is TGTGCCTGGAGTAGTGGGACAGAACCGTACGAGCAGTACTTC. Its protein product is CAWSSGTEPYEQYF.